This T cell receptor beta chain comes out of a study of post-analysis software for immune sequencing data. Study context: Patients with relapsing-remitting, secondary progressive and progressive-relapsing multiple sclerosis courses were all represented.

cDNA libraries for TCR beta contained unique molecular identifiers. Out of 1 to 10 million T cells, some 500,000 cDNA molecules were generated. TCRdb called the PCR reads again in MiXCR, with one record for every CDR3 protein. The data contain about 570,000 distinct CDR3 sequences, around 36% of them singletons. Study-wide results and limits: Controls had significantly higher normalized Chao1 diversity than multiple sclerosis patients.

Concerning this clonotype itself: Its antigen is as yet unknown.

Specimen: blood. The TCR sequence derives from a girl under 18 with multiple sclerosis.

The CDR3 nucleotides are TGTGCCAGCAGCTTAACCCTAGAACAGGATACGCAGTATTTT. It yields the protein CASSLTLEQDTQYF. This rearrangement joins TRBV7-9 to TRBJ2-3; D is uncertain. CDR1 and CDR2 from the germline V gene are SEHNR and FQNEAQ (reference sequence). Between the trimmed V and J ends, which lost 2 bases and 6 bases, there was a span of 12 bases. The CDR3 runs 14 residues.